This T cell receptor (beta chain) originates from a study of PD-L1 blockade in urothelial cancer. Study in general: Blood was subjected to analysis at 3 weeks (second dose) and 6 weeks following treatment start. Counts from blood samples showed a median of around 150,000 T cells.

Some clones are missing from TCRdb's copy, which holds only in-frame ones; the method was immunoSEQ multiplex PCR. The table has about 38,000 clones, 80% to 95% seen once. CDR3 size: 14 residues. V lost 1 base and J lost 10; bases outside the gene matches: 9. In germline, CDR1 is MNHEY, CDR2 SMNVEV (reference sequence). Study-wide points: Below-median pretreatment blood TCR clonality was associated with improved progression-free and overall survival.

For this clone: Its cognate antigen is unknown.

This TCR came from a man in his 70s with urothelial cancer. This specimen consisted of PBMCs, obtained around atezolizumab (anti-PD-L1) treatment. This chain joins TRBV27 and TRBJ1-1; TRBD1 aligns across 7 bases. The CDR3 reads CASSLYRTGVRAFF. The CDR3 DNA reads as TGTGCCAGCAGTTTATACCGAACAGGGGTGAGAGCTTTCTTT.